One sample yielded the 5 T cell receptor beta chains listed below, sequenced in a study of blood T cell repertoires in COVID-19. Clones were read by immunoSEQ multiplex PCR, and TCRdb kept only the in-frame ones, dropping some. The data hold approximately 90,000 clones, with around 87% observed a single time. The sample comprised peripheral blood. The receptor set was obtained from a human donor in a cohort sampled during active COVID-19.

The chain joins TRBV11-2 to TRBJ1-1; 9 bases map to TRBD1. The CDR3 has 16 residues. The V segment lost 1 base and the J segment 0 bases; nucleotides outside the gene matches: 3. Germline V gene lookup returns CDR1 SGHAT and CDR2 FQNNGV. CDR3: CASSLAGQGLNTEAFF. The DNA of the CDR3 is TGTGCCAGCAGCTTAGCGGGACAGGGACTGAACACTGAAGCTTTCTTT.

This chain uses TRBV11-1 with TRBJ1-6; D call uncertain. The CDR3 is made up of 14 amino acids. CDR1 is SGHAT, CDR2 FQDESV, per germline (reference sequence). V was shortened by 2 bases and J by 7 bases, with 9 bases between the two germline ends. The CDR3 loop reads CASSLRTVNSPLHF. DNA for the CDR3: TGTGCCAGCAGCTTAAGGACTGTCAATTCACCCCTCCACTTT.

The V and J genes are TRBV9 and TRBJ1-2; 9 bases agree with TRBD1. CDR3 size: 15 residues. CDR1 SGDLS and CDR2 YYNGEE come from the germline V gene. Trimming removed 3 bases from V and 6 bases from J; junction bases left unmatched: 9. CDR3 sequence: CASSARTGEYDGYTF. The CDR3 DNA is TGTGCCAGCAGCGCCAGGACAGGGGAGTACGATGGCTACACCTTC.

The genes are TRBV19 and TRBJ1-1, with no clear D. The CDR3 has 16 amino acids. From germline, CDR1 is LNHDA and CDR2 SQIVND (reference sequence). V lost 5 bases, J lost 1 base, and 17 bases lay in between. The chain's CDR3 is CASSSIPTASNTEAFF. As DNA, the CDR3 is TGTGCCAGTAGTTCCATCCCTACAGCCTCGAACACTGAAGCTTTCTTT.

This chain uses TRBV7-9 with TRBJ1-5, with D tentatively TRBD1 (5 bases). Trimming took 1 base from V and 3 from J, leaving 13 bases between them. This CDR3 has 16 residues. Germline values: CDR1 SEHNR, CDR2 FQNEAQ (reference sequence). The CDR3 loop is CASSLVAGLNNQPQHF. DNA for the CDR3: TGTGCCAGCAGCTTAGTGGCAGGGCTGAACAATCAGCCCCAGCATTTT.